Presented here are 5 T cell receptor beta chains from one specimen sequenced in a study of PD-L1 blockade in urothelial cancer. Profiled with immunoSEQ multiplex PCR; TCRdb holds only in-frame clones, not every one. Altogether about 88,000 clones are present, 70% to 90% being singletons, with the ten largest covering 0.97%. Time point of the sample: pretreatment peripheral blood. The specimen comprised PBMCs, sampled around atezolizumab (anti-PD-L1) treatment. These receptors came from a woman aged 80 or over with urothelial cancer.

The rearrangement links TRBV7-3 to TRBJ2-2, with 9 nucleotides matching TRBD1. Germline V gene sequence: CDR1 SGHTA, CDR2 FQGTGA. After removal of 4 bases from V and 1 base from J, the junction contained 1 base not matched to a gene. This CDR3 contains 15 residues. Written as DNA, the CDR3 is TGTGCCAGCAGCTCGGGACAGGGGAACACCGGGGAGCTGTTTTTT. The encoded protein is CASSSGQGNTGELFF.

The chain links TRBV27 to TRBJ1-5; D is possibly TRBD1 (5 bases). V gave up 4 bases and J gave up 2 bases, with 6 bases separating them. In germline, CDR1 is MNHEY, CDR2 SMNVEV (reference sequence). This CDR3 has 13 residues. The CDR3 here is CASSWGGNQPQHF. The CDR3, as DNA: TGTGCCAGCAGTTGGGGGGGCAATCAGCCCCAGCATTTT.

This chain joins TRBV4-1 and TRBJ1-5; D is uncertain. V lost 0 bases and J 9 bases, leaving 15 bases between the germline ends. CDR3 length: 15 residues. Germline values: CDR1 MGHRA, CDR2 YSYEKL. The CDR3 spells CASSQDFTVGRPQHF. The DNA of the CDR3 is TGCGCCAGCAGCCAAGATTTCACGGTGGGCCGGCCCCAGCATTTT.

The chain combines TRBV6-5 with TRBJ2-7; no clear D gene. Trimming pared 0 bases from V and 4 bases from J, leaving 13 bases between. CDR3 length: 15 amino acids. Germline V gene data show CDR1 as MNHEY and CDR2 as SVGAGI. The CDR3 spells CASSYSPDSGYEQYF. CDR3 DNA: TGTGCCAGCAGTTACTCCCCGGATTCCGGGTACGAGCAGTACTTC.

The rearrangement uses TRBV27 and TRBJ1-1; D is unresolved. From germline, CDR1 is MNHEY and CDR2 SMNVEV (reference sequence). Trimming removed 6 bases from V and 6 bases from J, with 14 bases in between. This CDR3 contains 13 residues. The CDR3 here is CASRRSGSPEAFF. The CDR3 region has the DNA TGTGCCAGCAGGCGGAGTGGGTCCCCTGAAGCTTTCTTT.